The clone carrying this T cell receptor (beta chain) was seen a single time. Its antigen is as yet unknown. It was with 60 Vbeta and 13 Jbeta primers that the PCR ran. TCRdb's table, derived via immunoSEQ multiplex PCR, lists solely in-frame clones and lacks some. This sample has 120,000 or so clones, with around three quarters found just once. This entry comes from a study of cytomegalovirus exposure and HLA in healthy donors. Regarding the study as a whole: TCR beta chain V- and J-gene trimming was linked, in a later analysis, to a missense variant in DCLRE1C.

Germline values: CDR1 MNHEY, CDR2 SMNVEV (reference sequence). This CDR3 contains 13 residues. V shed 6 bases, J shed 4 bases, and the junction held 5 bases outside the gene matches. Sequencing was carried out using PBMCs. The V and J genes are TRBV27 and TRBJ2-7; 8 bases align to TRBD1. The receptor was derived from a woman in her 30s in good health and CMV-seronegative. CDR3 in DNA: TGTGCCAGCAGCTGGACAGGGAGTTACGAGCAGTACTTC. Translation: CASSWTGSYEQYF.